Listed here are 4 T cell receptor beta chains from one sample, sequenced in a study of cytomegalovirus exposure and HLA in healthy donors. PCR was performed using 60 Vbeta and 13 Jbeta primers. Sequencing used immunoSEQ multiplex PCR; TCRdb keeps in-frame clones, though not all of them. The profile covers roughly 140,000 clones, with about 80% appearing a single time and around 0.7% taken by the ten largest. Sequenced material: PBMCs. The receptors derive from a male donor in good health and CMV-seronegative.

V gene TRBV9 combines with J gene TRBJ2-1; 8 nucleotides match TRBD2. Germline lookup yields CDR1 SGDLS and CDR2 YYNGEE. The CDR3 extends over 15 amino acids. With V trimmed by 4 bases and J by 5 bases, 8 bases remained unmatched. CDR3 loop: CASSLRGGLNNEQFF. DNA of the CDR3: TGTGCCAGCAGCCTCCGGGGGGGGCTTAACAATGAGCAGTTCTTC.

V and J are TRBV7-3 and TRBJ2-1, with 10 bases fitting TRBD2. This CDR3 contains 17 residues. J lost 1 base, V lost 0 bases, and 3 bases had no gene match. Germline CDR1 reads SGHTA; CDR2 reads FQGTGA. The CDR3 region has the DNA TGTGCCAGCAGCTTAACTAGCGGGGGGCCTTCCTACAATGAGCAGTTCTTC. As protein: CASSLTSGGPSYNEQFF.

This rearrangement joins TRBV9 to TRBJ2-3; TRBD2 is a possible D gene (6 bases). This CDR3 is 15 amino acids long. V shed 0 bases and J shed 2 bases, with 10 bases lying between them. The germline V gene has CDR1 SGDLS and CDR2 YYNGEE. As DNA, the CDR3 is TGTGCCAGCAGCGTAGCGGCTAGCGTCACAGATACGCAGTATTTT. This encodes CASSVAASVTDTQYF. Variable domain in full (rest from reference TRBV9 and TRBJ2-3): DSGVTQTPKHLITATGQRVTLRCSPRSGDLSVYWYQQSLDQGLQFLIQYYNGEERAKGNILERFSAQQFPDLHSELNLSSLELGDSALYFCASSVAASVTDTQYFGPGTRLTVL.

V is TRBV25-1 and J is TRBJ1-2, with D tentatively TRBD1 (5 bases). Trimming took off 7 bases at V and 7 bases at J, with 19 bases between the two ends. The CDR3 spans 14 residues. Germline V gene data show CDR1 as MGHDK and CDR2 as SYGVNS. The CDR3 DNA follows: TGTGCCAGCACCGCGCGGGGCAGGTTGTCTGGCTACACCTTC. It encodes CASTARGRLSGYTF.